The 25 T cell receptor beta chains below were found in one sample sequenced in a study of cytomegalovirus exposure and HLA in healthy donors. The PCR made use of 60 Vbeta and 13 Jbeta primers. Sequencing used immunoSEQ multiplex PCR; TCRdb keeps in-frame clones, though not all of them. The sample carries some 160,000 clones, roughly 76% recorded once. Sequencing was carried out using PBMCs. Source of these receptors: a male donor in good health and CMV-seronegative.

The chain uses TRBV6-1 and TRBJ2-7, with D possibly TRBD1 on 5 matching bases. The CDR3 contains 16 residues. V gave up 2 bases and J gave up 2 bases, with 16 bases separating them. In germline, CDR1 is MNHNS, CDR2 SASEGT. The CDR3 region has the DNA TGTGCCAGCAGTGAAAACAGACAGCTGATTGCCTACGAGCAGTACTTC. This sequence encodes CASSENRQLIAYEQYF.

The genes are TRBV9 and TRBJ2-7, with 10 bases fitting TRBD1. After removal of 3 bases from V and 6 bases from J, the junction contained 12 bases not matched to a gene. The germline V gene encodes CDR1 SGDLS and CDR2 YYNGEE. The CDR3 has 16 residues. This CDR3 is CASSARDRGLMSEQYF. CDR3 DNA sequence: TGTGCCAGCAGCGCAAGAGACAGGGGGCTCATGAGCGAGCAGTACTTC.

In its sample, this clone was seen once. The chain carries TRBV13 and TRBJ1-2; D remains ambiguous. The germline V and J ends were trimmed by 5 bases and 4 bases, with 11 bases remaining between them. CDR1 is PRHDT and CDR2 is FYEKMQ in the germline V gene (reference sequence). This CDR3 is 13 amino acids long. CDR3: CASSRARTYGYTF. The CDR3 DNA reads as TGTGCCAGCAGCCGCGCAAGAACCTATGGCTACACCTTC.

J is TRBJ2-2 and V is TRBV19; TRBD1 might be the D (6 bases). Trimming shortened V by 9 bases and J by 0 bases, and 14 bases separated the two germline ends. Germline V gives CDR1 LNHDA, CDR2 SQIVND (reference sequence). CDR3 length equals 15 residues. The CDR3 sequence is CASSSEGANTGELFF. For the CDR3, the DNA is TGTGCCAGCTCCTCCGAGGGGGCGAACACCGGGGAGCTGTTTTTT.

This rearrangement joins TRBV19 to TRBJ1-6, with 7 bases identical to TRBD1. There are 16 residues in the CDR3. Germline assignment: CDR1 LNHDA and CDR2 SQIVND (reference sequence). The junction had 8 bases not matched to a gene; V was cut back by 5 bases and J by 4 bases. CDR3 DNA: TGTGCCAGTAGTGCTCAAGCAGGGGGATATAATTCACCCCTCCACTTT. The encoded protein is CASSAQAGGYNSPLHF.

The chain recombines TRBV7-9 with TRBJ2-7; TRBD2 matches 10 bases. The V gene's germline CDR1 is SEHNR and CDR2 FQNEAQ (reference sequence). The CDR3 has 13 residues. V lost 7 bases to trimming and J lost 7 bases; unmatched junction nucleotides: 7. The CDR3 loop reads CASTQRGGREQYF. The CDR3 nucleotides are TGTGCCAGCACGCAGCGGGGGGGGAGGGAGCAGTACTTC.

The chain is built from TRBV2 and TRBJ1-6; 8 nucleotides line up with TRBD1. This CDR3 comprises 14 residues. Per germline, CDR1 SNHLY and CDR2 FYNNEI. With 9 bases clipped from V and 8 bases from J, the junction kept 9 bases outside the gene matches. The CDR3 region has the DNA TGTGCCAGAAAGACAGGGGTCGGGGATTCACCCCTCCACTTT. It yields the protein CARKTGVGDSPLHF. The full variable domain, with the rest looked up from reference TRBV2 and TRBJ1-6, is EPEVTQTPSHQVTQMGQEVILRCVPISNHLYFYWYRQILGQKVEFLVSFYNNEISEKSEIFDDQFSVERPDGSNFTLKIRSTKLEDSAMYFCARKTGVGDSPLHFGNGTRLTVT.

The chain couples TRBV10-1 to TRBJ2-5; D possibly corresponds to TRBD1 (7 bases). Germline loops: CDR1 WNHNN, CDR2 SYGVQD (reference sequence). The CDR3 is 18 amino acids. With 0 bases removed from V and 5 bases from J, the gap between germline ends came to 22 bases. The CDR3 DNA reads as TGCGCCAGCAGTGAGTCGGCTGGGTTCGCAGGGGGGATGGAGACCCAGTACTTC. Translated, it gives CASSESAGFAGGMETQYF.

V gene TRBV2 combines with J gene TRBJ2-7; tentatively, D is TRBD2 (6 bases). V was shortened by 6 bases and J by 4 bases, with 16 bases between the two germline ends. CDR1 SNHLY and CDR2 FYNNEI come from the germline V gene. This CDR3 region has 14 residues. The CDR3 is CASSRGLFPYEQYF. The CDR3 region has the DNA TGTGCCAGCAGCCGGGGACTCTTTCCTTACGAGCAGTACTTC.

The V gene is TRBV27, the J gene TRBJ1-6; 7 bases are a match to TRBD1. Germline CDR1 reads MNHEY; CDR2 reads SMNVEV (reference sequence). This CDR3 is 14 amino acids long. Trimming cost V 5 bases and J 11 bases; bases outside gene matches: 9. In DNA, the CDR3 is TGTGCCAGCAGTCGGGGACAGAATCTTCCACCCCTCCACTTT. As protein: CASSRGQNLPPLHF.

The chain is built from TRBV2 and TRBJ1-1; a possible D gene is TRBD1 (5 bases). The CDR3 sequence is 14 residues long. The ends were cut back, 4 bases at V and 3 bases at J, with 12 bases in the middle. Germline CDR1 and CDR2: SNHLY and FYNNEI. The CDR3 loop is CASSVRTKDTEAFF. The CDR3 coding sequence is TGTGCCAGCAGTGTCCGGACAAAGGACACTGAAGCTTTCTTT.

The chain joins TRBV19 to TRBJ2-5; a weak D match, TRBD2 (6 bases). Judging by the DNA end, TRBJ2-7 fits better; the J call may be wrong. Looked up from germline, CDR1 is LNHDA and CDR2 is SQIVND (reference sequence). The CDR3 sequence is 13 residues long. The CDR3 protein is CASSDGSSYEQYF. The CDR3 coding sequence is TGTGCCAGTAGTGACGGGAGCTCCTACGAGCAGTACTTC.

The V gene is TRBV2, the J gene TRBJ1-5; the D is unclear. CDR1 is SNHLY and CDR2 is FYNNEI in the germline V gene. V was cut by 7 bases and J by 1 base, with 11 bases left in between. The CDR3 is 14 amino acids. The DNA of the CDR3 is TGTGCCAGCACCTACGACATAAGCAATCAGCCCCAGCATTTT. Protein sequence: CASTYDISNQPQHF.

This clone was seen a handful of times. This CDR3 reads CASSLASGGPNTGELFF. The CDR3 DNA reads TGTGCCAGCAGCTTAGCTAGCGGGGGGCCCAACACCGGGGAGCTGTTTTTT. This chain connects TRBV5-4 to TRBJ2-2, with 11 bases fitting TRBD2. The CDR3 contains 17 residues. CDR1 and CDR2 from the germline V gene are SGHNT and YYREEE (reference sequence). The trim removed 2 bases at V and 2 bases at J, leaving 5 bases unmatched.

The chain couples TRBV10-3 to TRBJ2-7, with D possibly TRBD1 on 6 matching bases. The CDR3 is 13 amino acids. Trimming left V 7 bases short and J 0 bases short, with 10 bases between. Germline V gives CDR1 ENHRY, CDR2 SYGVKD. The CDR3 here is CAIKGQSSYEQYF. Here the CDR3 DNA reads TGTGCCATCAAAGGACAGAGCTCCTACGAGCAGTACTTC.

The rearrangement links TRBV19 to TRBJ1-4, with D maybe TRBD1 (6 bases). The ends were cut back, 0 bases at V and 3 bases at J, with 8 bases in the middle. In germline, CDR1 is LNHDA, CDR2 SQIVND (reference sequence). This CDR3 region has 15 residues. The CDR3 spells CASSIEGAANEKLFF. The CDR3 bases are TGTGCCAGTAGTATAGAGGGGGCGGCTAATGAAAAACTGTTTTTT.

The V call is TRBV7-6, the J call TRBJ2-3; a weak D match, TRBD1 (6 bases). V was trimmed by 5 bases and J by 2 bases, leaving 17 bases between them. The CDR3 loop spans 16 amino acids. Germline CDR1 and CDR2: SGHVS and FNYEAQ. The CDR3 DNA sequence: TGTGCCAGCAGCCGCCAGACAGGATCTTCCACAGATACGCAGTATTTT. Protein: CASSRQTGSSTDTQYF. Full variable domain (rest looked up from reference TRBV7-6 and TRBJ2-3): GAGVSQSPRYKVTKRGQDVALRCDPISGHVSLYWYRQALGQGPEFLTYFNYEAQQDKSGLPNDRFSAERPEGSISTLTIQRTEQRDSAMYRCASSRQTGSSTDTQYFGPGTRLTVL.

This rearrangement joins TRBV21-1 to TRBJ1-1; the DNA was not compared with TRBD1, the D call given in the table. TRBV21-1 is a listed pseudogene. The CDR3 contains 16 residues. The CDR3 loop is CASSKGCGQGNTEAFF. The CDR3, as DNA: TGTGCCAGCAGCAAAGGCTGTGGACAGGGGAACACTGAAGCTTTCTTT.

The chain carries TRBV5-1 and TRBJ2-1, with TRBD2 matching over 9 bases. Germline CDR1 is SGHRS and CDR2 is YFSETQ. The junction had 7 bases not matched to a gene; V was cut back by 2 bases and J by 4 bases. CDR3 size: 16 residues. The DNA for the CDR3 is TGCGCCAGCAGCTTATTGCGGGGGGGCTCTTACAATGAGCAGTTCTTC. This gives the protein CASSLLRGGSYNEQFF.

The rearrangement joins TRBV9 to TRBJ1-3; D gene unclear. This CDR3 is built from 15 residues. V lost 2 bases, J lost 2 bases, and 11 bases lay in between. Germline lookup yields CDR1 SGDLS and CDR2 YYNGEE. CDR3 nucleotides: TGTGCCAGCAGCGTTACAGCCTTACCTGGAAACACCATATATTTT. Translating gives CASSVTALPGNTIYF.

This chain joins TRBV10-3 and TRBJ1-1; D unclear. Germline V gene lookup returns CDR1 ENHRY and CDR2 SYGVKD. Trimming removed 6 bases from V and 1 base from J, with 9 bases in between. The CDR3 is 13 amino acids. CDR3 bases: TGTGCCATCAGGAATACAGAGAACACTGAAGCTTTCTTT. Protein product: CAIRNTENTEAFF.

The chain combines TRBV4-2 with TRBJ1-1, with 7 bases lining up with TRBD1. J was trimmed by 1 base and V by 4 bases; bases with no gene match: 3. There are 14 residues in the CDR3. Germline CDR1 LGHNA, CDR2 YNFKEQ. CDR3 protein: CASSRGDRNTEAFF. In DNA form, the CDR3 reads TGTGCCAGCAGCCGCGGGGACAGGAACACTGAAGCTTTCTTT.

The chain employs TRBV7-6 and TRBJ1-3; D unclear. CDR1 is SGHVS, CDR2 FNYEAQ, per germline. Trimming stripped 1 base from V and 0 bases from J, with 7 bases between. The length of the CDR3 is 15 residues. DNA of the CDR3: TGTGCCAGCAGCTTAGGGCAGAACTCTGGAAACACCATATATTTT. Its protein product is CASSLGQNSGNTIYF.

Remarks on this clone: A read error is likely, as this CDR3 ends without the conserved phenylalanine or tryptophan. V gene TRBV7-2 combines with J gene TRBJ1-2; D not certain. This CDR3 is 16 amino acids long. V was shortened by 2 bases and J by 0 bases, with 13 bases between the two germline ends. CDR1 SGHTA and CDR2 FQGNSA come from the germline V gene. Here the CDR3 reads CASSLRVNDANYGYTC. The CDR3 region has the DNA TGTGCCAGCAGCTTACGGGTGAATGACGCTAACTATGGCTACACCTGC.

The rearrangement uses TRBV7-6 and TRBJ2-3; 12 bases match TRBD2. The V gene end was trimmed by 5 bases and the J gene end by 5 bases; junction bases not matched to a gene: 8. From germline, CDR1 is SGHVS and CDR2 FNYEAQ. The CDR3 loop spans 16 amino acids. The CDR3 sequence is CASSRRTSGDGDTQYF. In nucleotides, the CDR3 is TGTGCCAGCAGCCGTCGGACTAGCGGGGATGGAGATACGCAGTATTTT.